One sample yielded the 17 T cell receptor beta chains listed below, sequenced in a study of lymphopenia after photon versus proton radiotherapy. Assay used: immunoSEQ multiplex PCR; TCRdb lists only in-frame clones, some missing. The sample holds over 40,000 clones, around 90% seen once. This specimen consisted of peripheral blood, obtained from a patient treated with photon-based radiotherapy. These receptors were taken from a woman in her 40s with cholangiocarcinoma.

The genes are TRBV18 and TRBJ2-3; 9 positions agree with TRBD1. CDR1 and CDR2 (germline): KGHSH, LQKENI. V lost 3 bases to trimming and J lost 11 bases; unmatched junction nucleotides: 9. The CDR3 has 14 amino acids. CDR3 region: CASSPPGTGSEQYF. The CDR3 bases are TGTGCCAGCTCACCCCCCGGGACAGGGAGTGAGCAGTATTTT.

The chain couples TRBV4-3 to TRBJ2-3; D gene uncertain. Germline V gene data show CDR1 as LGHNA and CDR2 as YSLEER. The CDR3 totals 13 residues. Trimming left V 4 bases short and J 13 bases short, with 18 bases between. The CDR3 nucleotides read TGCGCCAGCAGCCCAGATCGTACTACTCAAGAGTATTTT. Its translation: CASSPDRTTQEYF.

V and J are TRBV7-8 and TRBJ2-3, with no clear D. V lost 2 bases and J lost 5, with 5 bases in between. The CDR3 length is 12 residues. Germline V gene data show CDR1 as SGHVS and CDR2 as FQNEAQ. In DNA, the CDR3 is TGTGCCAGCAGCTTAATCGGAGATACGCAGTATTTT. It codes for CASSLIGDTQYF. The full variable domain, completed using reference TRBV7-8 and TRBJ2-3, is GAGVSQSPRYKVAKRGQDVALRCDPISGHVSLFWYQQALGQGPEFLTYFQNEAQLDKSGLPSDRFFAERPEGSVSTLKIQRTQQEDSAVYLCASSLIGDTQYFGPGTRLTVL.

The gene calls are TRBV6-1 and TRBJ1-4; D might be TRBD1 (6 bases). The CDR3 consists of 12 residues. V shed 6 bases and J shed 7 bases, with 9 bases lying between them. Per the germline V gene, CDR1 is MNHNS and CDR2 is SASEGT. The CDR3 region has the DNA TGTGCCAGCAGCGGACAGTCTGAAAAACTGTTTTTT. Amino acid sequence: CASSGQSEKLFF.

Only one count was recorded for this clone. V usage is TRBV25-1 and J usage is TRBJ2-1, with D tentatively TRBD2 (5 bases). Germline V lookup: CDR1 MGHDK, CDR2 SYGVNS. This CDR3 spans 15 amino acids. The V end lost 2 bases, the J end lost 0 bases, and 8 bases lay between the germline ends. DNA of the CDR3: TGTGCCAGCAGTGAACTCGGGGACTCCTACAATGAGCAGTTCTTC. Translation gives CASSELGDSYNEQFF.

The rearrangement links TRBV4-3 to TRBJ1-1; D gene ambiguous. This CDR3 has 14 amino acids. Germline loops: CDR1 LGHNA, CDR2 YSLEER. Trimming pared 3 bases from V and 1 base from J, leaving 9 bases between. CDR3 in amino acids: CASSHDTRNTEAFF. CDR3 sequence (DNA): TGCGCCAGCAGCCACGATACACGGAACACTGAAGCTTTCTTT.

The chain has TRBV19 and TRBJ2-1; TRBD2 agrees at 12 bases. The CDR3 is made up of 15 amino acids. V trimming: 7 bases; J trimming: 4 bases; junction bases outside the gene matches: 5. The germline V gene encodes CDR1 LNHDA and CDR2 SQIVND (reference sequence). The CDR3 DNA reads as TGTGCCAGTACCCTGACTAGCGGGAGATACAATGAGCAGTTCTTC. This gives the protein CASTLTSGRYNEQFF.

The V gene is TRBV27, the J gene TRBJ1-2; D perhaps matches TRBD1 (5 bases). V shed 6 bases and J shed 2 bases, with 7 bases lying between them. CDR3 size: 12 residues. Per germline, CDR1 MNHEY and CDR2 SMNVEV (reference sequence). CDR3: CASRGDNYGYTF. In DNA form, the CDR3 reads TGTGCCAGCAGGGGGGACAACTATGGCTACACCTTC.

This chain links TRBV27 with TRBJ1-2; TRBD1 aligns across 9 bases. The CDR3 runs 14 residues. Trimming cost V 3 bases and J 10 bases; bases outside gene matches: 9. In germline, CDR1 is MNHEY, CDR2 SMNVEV (reference sequence). The CDR3 DNA reads TGTGCCAGCAGTTTTTGGGAGACAGGGGGACCCTACACCTTC. Its translation is CASSFWETGGPYTF.

This clone was counted only a few times. The chain carries TRBV5-5 and TRBJ1-1, with TRBD1 matching over 8 bases. Germline CDR1 SGHKS, CDR2 YYEKEE (reference sequence). This CDR3 region has 15 residues. The junction had 7 bases not matched to a gene; V was cut back by 5 bases and J by 1 base. This CDR3 reads CASRVTGVGNTEAFF. The CDR3 DNA is TGTGCCAGCAGGGTGACAGGGGTCGGGAACACTGAAGCTTTCTTT.

This sequence joins TRBV20-1 and TRBJ1-2; D is undetermined. The V gene's germline CDR1 is DFQATT and CDR2 SNEGSKA (reference sequence). This CDR3 is built from 10 residues. V shed 3 bases and J shed 8 bases, with 7 bases lying between them. CDR3 region: CSAREGGYTF. The CDR3 DNA sequence: TGCAGTGCTAGGGAAGGCGGCTACACCTTC.

This chain joins TRBV6-5 and TRBJ2-7; 7 nucleotides match TRBD1. Unmatched junction bases numbered 9, after V lost 7 bases and J lost 6 bases. The CDR3 loop spans 13 amino acids. Germline CDR1 is MNHEY and CDR2 is SVGAGI. The DNA for the CDR3 is TGTGCCAGCAAGATAAAGGGGGCGGGCGAGCAGTACTTC. Its translation is CASKIKGAGEQYF.

The chain recombines TRBV9 with TRBJ2-4, with D unresolved. CDR1 and CDR2 (germline): SGDLS, YYNGEE. The germline V and J ends were trimmed by 0 bases and 3 bases, with 7 bases remaining between them. This CDR3 region has 14 residues. The DNA of the CDR3 is TGTGCCAGCAGCGTAGGCGGAAGCAAAAACATTCAGTACTTC. Translated: CASSVGGSKNIQYF.

The chain has TRBV9 and TRBJ2-5; D gene ambiguous. The CDR3 length is 13 residues. Trimming removed 4 bases at V and 5 bases at J, with 12 bases between. The germline V gene has CDR1 SGDLS and CDR2 YYNGEE. The CDR3 protein is CASSPRDSETQYF. The CDR3 DNA follows: TGTGCCAGCAGCCCAAGAGATTCGGAGACCCAGTACTTC.

The chain couples TRBV7-3 to TRBJ2-1; D is ambiguous. The CDR3 loop spans 14 amino acids. The V gene lost 1 base and the J gene lost 5 bases, with 9 bases spanning the gap. Germline V gene lookup returns CDR1 SGHTA and CDR2 FQGTGA. The CDR3 DNA reads TGTGCCAGCAGCTTAAGTGGGCAGAACAATGAGCAGTTCTTC. This encodes CASSLSGQNNEQFF.

This clone was observed a single time. The rearrangement links TRBV7-8 to TRBJ2-4; 11 bases match TRBD1. The CDR3 is 13 amino acids. The V gene end was trimmed by 5 bases and the J gene end by 8 bases; junction bases not matched to a gene: 2. Per the germline V gene, CDR1 is SGHVS and CDR2 is FQNEAQ. The CDR3 bases are TGTGCCAGCAGCGGGGGACAGGGGGACATTCAGTACTTC. Its protein product is CASSGGQGDIQYF. Using reference TRBV7-8 and TRBJ2-4 for the parts outside the CDR3, the full variable domain is GAGVSQSPRYKVAKRGQDVALRCDPISGHVSLFWYQQALGQGPEFLTYFQNEAQLDKSGLPSDRFFAERPEGSVSTLKIQRTQQEDSAVYLCASSGGQGDIQYFGAGTRLSVL.

The chain recombines TRBV7-9 with TRBJ1-2; 7 bases fit TRBD1. V lost 5 bases, J lost 4 bases, and 4 bases stayed unmatched. The germline V gene has CDR1 SEHNR and CDR2 FQNEAQ (reference sequence). This CDR3 spans 13 amino acids. The CDR3 loop is CASSQAGGYGYTF. Here the CDR3 DNA reads TGTGCCAGCAGCCAGGCAGGGGGCTATGGCTACACCTTC.